This TCR beta chain came from a study of blood T cells in healthy people across ages. The second PCR ran roughly 6 to 11 cycles with a sample-barcoded 5' primer and J-beta primers. Each CDR3 protein gets one entry after TCRdb re-called the 5' RACE reads with MiXCR. The data hold some 1,500,000 distinct CDR3 sequences, with 42% observed a single time. CDR1 and CDR2 (germline): SNHLY, FYNNEI. The CDR3 has 13 residues. Trimming removed 6 bases from V and 12 bases from J; junction bases left unmatched: 12. With respect to this clonotype: Its antigen remains unidentified.

Study results and limitations: The study could not conclusively compare naive and antigen-experienced cells, given its unsorted PBMCs.

Sequenced material: blood. This TCR derives from a woman younger than 35 in good health. V and J are TRBV2 and TRBJ2-3; 7 bases agree with TRBD2. Here the CDR3 reads CASSGGSRRTQYF. CDR3 bases: TGTGCCAGCAGCGGGGGGTCTAGACGTACCCAGTATTTT.